These 24 T cell receptor beta chains originate from one sample sequenced in a study of T cell changes during pregnancy in multiple sclerosis. Clones were read by immunoSEQ multiplex PCR, and TCRdb kept only the in-frame ones, dropping some. The sample records tens of thousands of clones, approximately 94% being singletons. The input for sequencing was CD8+ T cells from peripheral blood mononuclear cells, taken before pregnancy. Source of these receptors: a female donor with multiple sclerosis, enrolled in a pregnancy study.

The chain has TRBV7-2 and TRBJ1-5; no firm D call. In germline, CDR1 is SGHTA, CDR2 FQGNSA. The CDR3 length is 15 residues. Deletions cut 5 bases from V and 1 base from J, with 12 bases between. The CDR3 bases are TGTGCCAGCAGCCCGGAGGGTTGGAGCAATCAGCCCCAGCATTTT. Protein product: CASSPEGWSNQPQHF.

This chain uses TRBV27 with TRBJ2-3, with TRBD2 matching 7 bases. After removal of 3 bases from V and 2 bases from J, the junction contained 8 bases not matched to a gene. From germline, CDR1 is MNHEY and CDR2 SMNVEV (reference sequence). CDR3 length: 16 residues. The CDR3: CASSLEGGRNTDTQYF. As DNA, the CDR3 is TGTGCCAGCAGTTTGGAGGGAGGGCGGAACACAGATACGCAGTATTTT.

For the CDR3, the DNA is TGTGCCAGCAGCTCAAGCCGACTAGCGGCGAGCTCCTACGAGCAGTACTTC. It codes for CASSSSRLAASSYEQYF. The chain employs TRBV7-9 and TRBJ2-7; 9 positions agree with TRBD2. CDR3 length equals 17 residues. The J segment lost 0 bases and the V segment lost 4 bases, leaving 10 bases of the junction unmatched. CDR1 is SEHNR, CDR2 FQNEAQ, per germline (reference sequence).

The chain couples TRBV27 to TRBJ1-5; TRBD1 matches 7 bases. The CDR3 covers 14 residues. Germline V lookup: CDR1 MNHEY, CDR2 SMNVEV (reference sequence). Trimming took 4 bases from V and 4 from J; bases not matched to a gene: 4. This CDR3 is CASSYIQGNQPQHF. The DNA of the CDR3 is TGTGCCAGCAGTTACATACAGGGGAATCAGCCCCAGCATTTT.

The chain joins TRBV10-3 to TRBJ2-3; 12 positions agree with TRBD2. The junction had 2 bases not matched to a gene; V was cut back by 0 bases and J by 1 base. The length of the CDR3 is 17 residues. Germline V gene data show CDR1 as ENHRY and CDR2 as SYGVKD. DNA of the CDR3: TGTGCCATCAGTGAGTCGTGGACTAGCGGGGGCACAGATACGCAGTATTTT. Amino acids: CAISESWTSGGTDTQYF.

The chain uses TRBV28 and TRBJ2-2; 9 bases match TRBD2. The CDR3 runs to 17 residues. Germline CDR1 reads MDHEN; CDR2 reads SYDVKM. Trimming took 3 bases from V and 0 from J; bases not matched to a gene: 5. CDR3 region: CASSFWASGTNTGELFF. Written as DNA, the CDR3 is TGTGCCAGCAGTTTTTGGGCTAGCGGGACGAACACCGGGGAGCTGTTTTTT.

The chain recombines TRBV27 with TRBJ1-2; the D gene is possibly TRBD1 (5 bases). The CDR3 runs to 14 residues. Germline V gene data show CDR1 as MNHEY and CDR2 as SMNVEV (reference sequence). Trimming removed 5 bases at V and 8 bases at J, with 18 bases between. This CDR3 reads CASSPQVKGWGYTF. Written as DNA, the CDR3 is TGTGCCAGCAGTCCCCAGGTGAAGGGGTGGGGCTACACCTTC.

V and J are TRBV4-1 and TRBJ2-1, with TRBD2 matching 8 bases. The CDR3 sequence is 15 residues long. V dropped 1 base and J dropped 8; count of bases not matched to a gene: 7. Germline CDR1 and CDR2: MGHRA and YSYEKL. CDR3 sequence: CASSQASGGLDEQFF. CDR3 bases: TGCGCCAGCAGCCAAGCTTCGGGAGGGTTAGATGAGCAGTTCTTC.

This rearrangement joins TRBV30 to TRBJ2-7; a weak D match, TRBD2 (5 bases). Trimming stripped 2 bases from V and 2 bases from J, with 10 bases between. CDR1 is GTSNPN, CDR2 SVGIG, per germline (reference sequence). The CDR3 has 13 residues. The CDR3 reads CAWSNGKTYEQYF. The CDR3 coding sequence is TGTGCCTGGAGTAACGGGAAAACCTACGAGCAGTACTTC.

CDR3: CASSAQTGANTEAFF. CDR3 coding DNA: TGTGCCAGCAGCGCGCAGACAGGCGCAAACACTGAAGCTTTCTTT. The rearrangement joins TRBV9 to TRBJ1-1; perhaps TRBD1 as D (6 bases). The V and J ends lost 3 bases and 2 bases respectively, with 14 bases between them. The CDR3 is 15 amino acids. Germline V gives CDR1 SGDLS, CDR2 YYNGEE.

The genes are TRBV28 and TRBJ1-3; possibly TRBD1 for D (6 bases). Per germline, CDR1 MDHEN and CDR2 SYDVKM. This CDR3 contains 17 residues. V was shortened by 5 bases and J by 2 bases, with 19 bases between the two germline ends. The CDR3 bases are TGTGCCAGCAGTGTAAGCGCAGGGGACCTAACTGGAAACACCATATATTTT. This gives the protein CASSVSAGDLTGNTIYF. Variable domain in full (rest from reference TRBV28 and TRBJ1-3): DVKVTQSSRYLVKRTGEKVFLECVQDMDHENMFWYRQDPGLGLRLIYFSYDVKMKEKGDIPEGYSVSREKKERFSLILESASTNQTSMYLCASSVSAGDLTGNTIYFGEGSWLTVV.

This clone was picked up one time. The chain uses TRBV27 and TRBJ2-7; D might be TRBD1 (6 bases). CDR3 length equals 14 residues. Per the germline V gene, CDR1 is MNHEY and CDR2 is SMNVEV (reference sequence). V shed 7 bases and J shed 3 bases, with 16 bases lying between them. CDR3 sequence: CASTPQGQNYEQYF. The CDR3, as DNA: TGTGCCAGCACGCCCCAGGGGCAGAACTACGAGCAGTACTTC.

The chain employs TRBV27 and TRBJ2-7, with a tentative D call TRBD2 (5 bases). Trimming cost V 3 bases and J 3 bases, with 12 bases left between them. Germline CDR1 is MNHEY and CDR2 is SMNVEV (reference sequence). The CDR3 runs 14 residues. CDR3: CASSFLGEGYEQYF. CDR3 bases: TGTGCCAGCAGTTTCCTCGGTGAGGGCTACGAGCAGTACTTC.

V and J are TRBV5-1 and TRBJ1-1, with a weak D call TRBD1 (5 bases). Germline-derived CDR1 and CDR2 are SGHRS and YFSETQ. V was clipped by 5 bases and J by 2 bases, with 10 bases between them. The CDR3 consists of 13 residues. The CDR3 coding sequence is TGCGCCAGCAGAGGGCAGGGAAACACTGAAGCTTTCTTT. This encodes CASRGQGNTEAFF.

The chain has TRBV7-2 and TRBJ1-2; D gene unclear. Germline CDR1 reads SGHTA; CDR2 reads FQGNSA. The CDR3 totals 15 residues. Trimming removed 5 bases at V and 6 bases at J, with 19 bases between. The CDR3 nucleotides read TGTGCCAGCAGCCGTACATATTTAGAGGAGAATGGCTACACCTTC. The encoded protein is CASSRTYLEENGYTF. Looking up the rest from reference TRBV7-2 and TRBJ1-2 gives the full variable domain: GAGVSQSPSNKVTEKGKDVELRCDPISGHTALYWYRQSLGQGLEFLIYFQGNSAPDKSGLPSDRFSAERTGGSVSTLTIQRTQQEDSAVYLCASSRTYLEENGYTFGSGTRLTVV.

The rearrangement links TRBV27 to TRBJ2-3; 8 nucleotides line up with TRBD1. CDR1 is MNHEY, CDR2 SMNVEV, per germline (reference sequence). Trimming removed 5 bases from V and 4 bases from J; junction bases left unmatched: 5. The CDR3 runs to 14 residues. In DNA, the CDR3 is TGTGCCAGCAGTCCAACACAGGGGGCAGATACGCAGTATTTT. It encodes CASSPTQGADTQYF.

The genes are TRBV28 and TRBJ1-1; D may be TRBD1 (5 bases). Trimming removed 6 bases from V and 7 bases from J, with 12 bases in between. The germline CDR1 and CDR2 sequences are MDHEN and SYDVKM. This CDR3 spans 12 amino acids. The CDR3 DNA is TGTGCCAGCAGCGCGGGAGACAGTGAAGCTTTCTTT. This codes for CASSAGDSEAFF.

The J gene is TRBJ1-4, the V gene TRBV27; unclear D gene. The CDR3 runs 15 residues. The germline gives CDR1 MNHEY, CDR2 SMNVEV (reference sequence). The ends were cut back, 0 bases at V and 4 bases at J, with 9 bases in the middle. The CDR3 coding sequence is TGTGCCAGCAGTTTATCGGCACGAAGTAATGAAAAACTGTTTTTT. Amino acids: CASSLSARSNEKLFF.

The chain uses TRBV7-6 and TRBJ2-3; 7 bases are shared with TRBD2. The CDR3 covers 14 residues. In germline, CDR1 is SGHVS, CDR2 FNYEAQ. V was clipped by 0 bases and J by 3 bases; unmatched bases: 0. This chain's CDR3 is CASSLAGGTDTQYF. The CDR3 nucleotides read TGTGCCAGCAGCTTAGCGGGAGGGACAGATACGCAGTATTTT.

The gene calls are TRBV5-6 and TRBJ1-2; D call uncertain. There are 15 residues in the CDR3. The germline V gene has CDR1 SGHDT and CDR2 YYEEEE. V lost 0 bases, J lost 5 bases, and 14 bases lay in between. The CDR3 sequence is CASSLGPVIIYGYTF. CDR3 in DNA: TGTGCCAGCAGCTTGGGGCCTGTCATAATTTATGGCTACACCTTC.

The chain is built from TRBV18 and TRBJ2-7; D might be TRBD2 (7 bases). V lost 4 bases and J 3 bases, leaving 25 bases between the germline ends. Per the germline V gene, CDR1 is KGHSH and CDR2 is LQKENI. CDR3 size: 18 residues. CDR3 amino acids: CASSRGGSSWDGSYEQYF. The DNA for the CDR3 is TGTGCCAGCTCACGGGGGGGCAGCTCCTGGGACGGGAGCTACGAGCAGTACTTC.

This chain joins TRBV9 and TRBJ2-5; no clear D gene. The CDR3 consists of 14 residues. Germline CDR1 and CDR2: SGDLS and YYNGEE. The V gene lost 6 bases and the J gene lost 2 bases, with 14 bases spanning the gap. Written as DNA, the CDR3 is TGTGCCAGCAAGAGAGATGGGCTTCAAGAGACCCAGTACTTC. Translated: CASKRDGLQETQYF.

The genes are TRBV5-1 and TRBJ1-1; 10 bases align to TRBD1. V shed 4 bases, J shed 0 bases, and the junction held 12 bases outside the gene matches. The V gene's germline CDR1 is SGHRS and CDR2 YFSETQ. The CDR3 extends over 18 amino acids. The CDR3 DNA is TGCGCCAGCAGCCCCGACAGGGGGCGATACTCTATGAACACTGAAGCTTTCTTT. The encoded protein is CASSPDRGRYSMNTEAFF.

The chain's CDR3 is CSAGREEQFF. The CDR3 DNA reads as TGCAGTGCCGGCCGGGAAGAGCAGTTCTTC. The J gene is TRBJ2-1, the V gene TRBV20-1, with a weak D call TRBD2 (5 bases). V was trimmed by 6 bases and J by 10 bases, leaving 10 bases between them. The V gene's germline CDR1 is DFQATT and CDR2 SNEGSKA (reference sequence). The CDR3 length is 10 residues.